These 18 T cell receptor beta chains came from one sample sequenced in a study of identical twins. MiXCR, run by TCRdb on the 5' RACE reads, gives a single entry per CDR3 protein. Of under 800,000 distinct CDR3 sequences listed, less than 25% were seen once; the top ten hold 4% to 5.5%. These data were also filed under a second study, of T cells expressing NK-cell markers.

The sequenced sample consisted of PBMCs. The receptors were sampled from a woman under 30 in good health.

This chain connects TRBV7-8 to TRBJ2-7; D may be TRBD2 (5 bases). CDR3 length: 14 residues. V was clipped by 5 bases and J by 2 bases, with 13 bases between them. In germline, CDR1 is SGHVS, CDR2 FQNEAQ. CDR3 sequence (DNA): TGTGCCAGCAGCCCCCCGAGAGGGACCTACGAGCAGTACTTC. Amino acids: CASSPPRGTYEQYF.

The chain recombines TRBV27 with TRBJ1-1, with D perhaps TRBD1 (5 bases). The CDR3 runs to 14 residues. Germline-derived CDR1 and CDR2 are MNHEY and SMNVEV (reference sequence). V was cut by 2 bases and J by 5 bases, with 12 bases left in between. The CDR3 protein is CASSLTLGGTEAFF. DNA for the CDR3: TGTGCCAGCAGTTTAACCCTTGGGGGGACTGAAGCTTTCTTT.

The chain couples TRBV12-3 or TRBV12-4 to TRBJ1-2; D not certain. Trimming took 6 bases from V and 2 from J, leaving 13 bases between them. The length of the CDR3 is 14 residues. As DNA, the CDR3 is TGTGCCAGCAGGCCTGGGGTAGGGAACTATGGCTACACCTTC. Translating it yields CASRPGVGNYGYTF.

This chain uses TRBV7-2 with TRBJ2-3; 12 bases agree with TRBD2. The CDR3 is 16 amino acids. Germline CDR1 SGHTA, CDR2 FQGNSA. After removal of 5 bases from V and 3 bases from J, the junction contained 6 bases not matched to a gene. The CDR3 DNA reads as TGTGCCAGCAGCCCTAAGACTAGCGGGAGTACAGATACGCAGTATTTT. This translates into CASSPKTSGSTDTQYF.

This clonotype was seen more than once but under ten times. The V call is TRBV6-1, the J call TRBJ2-3; 8 positions match TRBD2. With 5 bases clipped from V and 4 bases from J, the junction kept 8 bases outside the gene matches. CDR3 length equals 15 residues. The germline V gene encodes CDR1 MNHNS and CDR2 SASEGT. This CDR3 is CASSRGLVPADTQYF. CDR3 bases: TGTGCCAGCAGTCGGGGACTAGTACCAGCAGATACGCAGTATTTT.

This clonotype came up a few times. The chain links TRBV12-3 or TRBV12-4 to TRBJ1-2; D unresolved. CDR3 size: 18 residues. Trimming pared 5 bases from V and 2 bases from J, leaving 24 bases between. The CDR3: CASSPLGRQAKINYGYTF. The CDR3 nucleotides are TGTGCCAGCAGTCCCCTCGGGCGCCAGGCGAAAATAAACTATGGCTACACCTTC.

This clonotype was seen more than once but under ten times. The DNA of the CDR3 is TGTGCCAGCAGCAATCCTACTAGCGGGCAGCAGTTCTTC. Its translation: CASSNPTSGQQFF. The chain employs TRBV6-2 or TRBV6-3 and TRBJ2-1; 9 bases agree with TRBD2. V dropped 6 bases and J dropped 11; count of bases not matched to a gene: 8. Germline V lookup: CDR1 MNHEY, CDR2 SVGEGT. The CDR3 contains 13 residues.

The chain links TRBV10-1 to TRBJ2-2, with 10 bases matching TRBD2. Per germline, CDR1 WNHNN and CDR2 SYGVQD (reference sequence). J was trimmed by 4 bases and V by 4 bases; bases with no gene match: 3. This CDR3 region has 15 residues. CDR3 nucleotide sequence: TGCGCCAGCAGTGTATTAGCGGGAGGCACCGGGGAGCTGTTTTTT. Its translation: CASSVLAGGTGELFF.

In this sample, this clonotype turned up many times. The rearrangement joins TRBV6-2 or TRBV6-3 to TRBJ1-2; D ambiguous. The CDR3 extends over 11 amino acids. CDR1 and CDR2 from the germline V gene are MNHEY and SVGEGT. V lost 6 bases to trimming and J lost 8 bases, with 10 bases between them. This CDR3 is CASRRRGGYTF. The CDR3 DNA is TGTGCCAGCAGACGCCGCGGAGGCTACACCTTC.

This chain uses TRBV5-1 with TRBJ1-3; a possible D gene is TRBD1 (6 bases). The CDR3 runs 15 residues. V lost 0 bases and J lost 2, with 9 bases in between. CDR1 and CDR2 from the germline V gene are SGHRS and YFSETQ. The CDR3 DNA follows: TGCGCCAGCAGCTTGGATCAGGGGCCTGGAAACACCATATATTTT. Its translation: CASSLDQGPGNTIYF.

The V gene is TRBV6-1, the J gene TRBJ1-5; 9 bases are a match to TRBD1. CDR3 length: 16 amino acids. Germline-derived CDR1 and CDR2 are MNHNS and SASEGT. The J segment lost 0 bases and the V segment lost 6 bases, leaving 6 bases of the junction unmatched. The chain's CDR3 is CASRGQGKDSNQPQHF. CDR3 bases: TGTGCCAGCAGGGGACAGGGAAAAGATAGCAATCAGCCCCAGCATTTT.

The chain has TRBV2 and TRBJ2-1; D assignment may be TRBD1 or TRBD2 (5 bases each). Trimming stripped 7 bases from V and 10 bases from J, with 20 bases between. CDR1 is SNHLY, CDR2 FYNNEI, per germline. There are 14 residues in the CDR3. The CDR3 DNA is TGTGCCAGCATGTTTGCTCCTCGTTGGGACGAGCAGTTCTTC. The encoded protein is CASMFAPRWDEQFF.

J is TRBJ2-3 and V is TRBV7-2, with D possibly called TRBD1 or TRBD2 (5 bases each). Trimming shortened V by 5 bases and J by 1 base, and 19 bases separated the two germline ends. CDR1 SGHTA and CDR2 FQGNSA come from the germline V gene. This CDR3 has 17 amino acids. The CDR3: CASSPSWPGTGTDTQYF. The CDR3 DNA is TGTGCCAGCAGCCCCTCTTGGCCCGGGACCGGCACAGATACGCAGTATTTT. The whole variable domain, remainder taken from reference TRBV7-2 and TRBJ2-3, is GAGVSQSPSNKVTEKGKDVELRCDPISGHTALYWYRQSLGQGLEFLIYFQGNSAPDKSGLPSDRFSAERTGGSVSTLTIQRTQQEDSAVYLCASSPSWPGTGTDTQYFGPGTRLTVL.

This clonotype came up once. V gene TRBV7-2 combines with J gene TRBJ2-4; possible D gene TRBD1, 5 bases. V lost 6 bases and J lost 4, with 16 bases in between. Germline CDR1 SGHTA, CDR2 FQGNSA. The CDR3 covers 15 residues. Here the CDR3 DNA reads TGTGCCAGCAGGAATCTACAGGACGGAAAAAACATTCAGTACTTC. Translating gives CASRNLQDGKNIQYF.

The V call is TRBV7-2, the J call TRBJ2-1, with TRBD2 matching 10 bases. Losses at the gene ends were 5 bases for V and 4 bases for J; bases not matched to a gene: 11. CDR1 and CDR2 (germline): SGHTA, FQGNSA. This CDR3 comprises 17 residues. The CDR3 region is CASSASLAGYSYNEQFF. In DNA form, the CDR3 reads TGTGCCAGCAGCGCCTCACTAGCGGGATACTCGTACAATGAGCAGTTCTTC. Full variable domain (outside the CDR3, taken from reference TRBV7-2 and TRBJ2-1): GAGVSQSPSNKVTEKGKDVELRCDPISGHTALYWYRQSLGQGLEFLIYFQGNSAPDKSGLPSDRFSAERTGGSVSTLTIQRTQQEDSAVYLCASSASLAGYSYNEQFFGPGTRLTVL.

This clonotype was counted between two and nine times. The chain employs TRBV29-1 and TRBJ2-1; tentative D call: TRBD2 (6 bases). There are 14 residues in the CDR3. The V end was cut by 5 bases, the J end by 3 bases, with 14 bases between. Germline CDR1 SQVTM, CDR2 ANQGSEA. The CDR3 loop is CSVWRGQNYNEQFF. The CDR3, as DNA: TGCAGCGTTTGGAGGGGCCAGAACTACAATGAGCAGTTCTTC.

The chain recombines TRBV6-2 or TRBV6-3 with TRBJ2-1; TRBD2 might be the D (5 bases). CDR1 and CDR2 (germline): MNHEY, SVGEGT. V lost 6 bases to trimming and J lost 15 bases, with 18 bases between them. The CDR3 loop spans 12 amino acids. CDR3 region: CASSRPGSFLFF. CDR3 coding DNA: TGTGCCAGCAGCCGGCCGGGATCCTTCTTGTTCTTC.

Written as DNA, the CDR3 is TGTGCCTGGAGTGTAAGTCGGCAGGGGAATGAGCAGTTCTTC. Amino acid sequence: CAWSVSRQGNEQFF. The chain uses TRBV30 and TRBJ2-1; D is possibly TRBD1 (6 bases). V lost 0 bases and J 7 bases, leaving 13 bases between the germline ends. Per the germline V gene, CDR1 is GTSNPN and CDR2 is SVGIG (reference sequence). This CDR3 has 14 residues.